Below, one TCR beta chain is given with its context. Its antigen is currently unknown. These data are taken from a study of PD-1 blockade in classical Hodgkin lymphoma. Germline CDR1 SEHNR, CDR2 FQNEAQ (reference sequence). The CDR3 totals 15 residues. V was clipped by 1 base and J by 1 base; unmatched bases: 1. Patients all relapsed after autologous stem cell transplantation, and there was variation in brentuximab vedotin exposure. Produced via immunoSEQ multiplex PCR; TCRdb's table is partial and in-frame only. This table holds about 30,000 clones, approximately 74% found once. The study, taken as a whole, reports: Healthy donors were reported to have higher baseline TCR diversity than newly diagnosed patients.

This TCR derives from a human donor with classical Hodgkin lymphoma. This chain uses TRBV7-9 with TRBJ1-5; 7 bases agree with TRBD1. Source: peripheral blood mononuclear cells (PBMCs), taken before the second cycle of nivolumab. The chain's CDR3 is CASSLDRGSNQPQHF. Here the CDR3 DNA reads TGTGCCAGCAGCTTAGACAGGGGAAGCAATCAGCCCCAGCATTTT.